This T cell receptor (beta chain) was obtained from a study of CD8+CD57+ T cells in acquired aplastic anemia. Germline CDR1 is LNHDA and CDR2 is SQIVND (reference sequence). The CDR3 is made up of 13 amino acids. Trimming shortened V by 7 bases and J by 4 bases, and 8 bases separated the two germline ends. The study, taken as a whole, reports: The same twenty-nine CD8+ CDR3 sequences occurred in patients and in controls.

As concerns this clonotype: Its antigen is unknown.

The study profiled TCR beta VDJ and CDR3 using genomic DNA as template. TCRdb reprocessed the reads via MiXCR and lists one record per CDR3 protein. This repertoire shows about 190,000 distinct CDR3 sequences, 54% found once; its top ten account for 16%. The receptor's source is a human donor in good health, serving as a control. The sample comprised sorted CD4+, CD8+, or CD8+CD57+ T cells (not recorded which) from PBMCs. The rearrangement joins TRBV19 to TRBJ2-6, with no clear D. The CDR3 DNA reads as TGTGCCAGTACCCCCCCGGGGGCCAACGTCCTGACTTTC. This translates into CASTPPGANVLTF.